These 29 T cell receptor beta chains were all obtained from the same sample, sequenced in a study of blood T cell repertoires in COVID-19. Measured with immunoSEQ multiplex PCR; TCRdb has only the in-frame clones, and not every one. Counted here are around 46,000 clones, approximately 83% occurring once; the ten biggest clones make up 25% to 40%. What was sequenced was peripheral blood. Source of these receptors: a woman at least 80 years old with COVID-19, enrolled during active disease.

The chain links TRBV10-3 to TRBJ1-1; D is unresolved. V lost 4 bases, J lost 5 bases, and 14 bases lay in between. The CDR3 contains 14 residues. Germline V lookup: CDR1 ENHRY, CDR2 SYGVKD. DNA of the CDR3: TGTGCCATCAGTGTTAGCCCCGGGAGGACTGAAGCTTTCTTT. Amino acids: CAISVSPGRTEAFF.

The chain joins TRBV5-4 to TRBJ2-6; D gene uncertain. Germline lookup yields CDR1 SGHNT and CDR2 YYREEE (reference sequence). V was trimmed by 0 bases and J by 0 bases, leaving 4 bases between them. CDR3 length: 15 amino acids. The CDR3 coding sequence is TGTGCCAGCAGCTTGGACAGCTCTGGGGCCAACGTCCTGACTTTC. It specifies CASSLDSSGANVLTF.

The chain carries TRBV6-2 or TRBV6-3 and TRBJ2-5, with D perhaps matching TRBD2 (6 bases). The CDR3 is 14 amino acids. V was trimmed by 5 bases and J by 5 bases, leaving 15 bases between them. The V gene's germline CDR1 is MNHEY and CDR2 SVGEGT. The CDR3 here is CASSRGGGYETQYF. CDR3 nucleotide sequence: TGTGCCAGCAGTAGGGGTGGAGGGTACGAGACCCAGTACTTC.

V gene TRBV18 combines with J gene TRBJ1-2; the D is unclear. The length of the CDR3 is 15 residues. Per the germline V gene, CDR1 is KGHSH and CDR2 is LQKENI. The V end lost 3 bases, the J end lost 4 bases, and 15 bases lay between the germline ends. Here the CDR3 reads CASSPSRGRFYGYTF. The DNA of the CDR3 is TGTGCCAGCTCACCCTCCAGAGGGCGCTTCTATGGCTACACCTTC. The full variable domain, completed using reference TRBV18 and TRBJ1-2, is NAGVMQNPRHLVRRRGQEARLRCSPMKGHSHVYWYRQLPEEGLKFMVYLQKENIIDESGMPKERFSAEFPKEGPSILRIQQVVRGDSAAYFCASSPSRGRFYGYTFGSGTRLTVV.

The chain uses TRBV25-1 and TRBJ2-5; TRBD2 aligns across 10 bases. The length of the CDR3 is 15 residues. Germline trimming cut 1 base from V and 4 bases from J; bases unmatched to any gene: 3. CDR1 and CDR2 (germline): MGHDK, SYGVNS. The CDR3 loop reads CASSESAGGAETQYF. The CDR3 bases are TGTGCCAGCAGTGAATCAGCGGGAGGGGCAGAGACCCAGTACTTC.

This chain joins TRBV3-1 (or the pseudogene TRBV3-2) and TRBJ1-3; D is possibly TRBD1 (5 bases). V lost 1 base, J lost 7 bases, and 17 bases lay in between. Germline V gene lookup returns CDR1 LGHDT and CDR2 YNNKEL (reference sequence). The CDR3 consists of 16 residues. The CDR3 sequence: CASSQGSGGRRNTIYF. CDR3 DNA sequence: TGTGCCAGCAGCCAAGGAAGCGGGGGTCGAAGGAACACCATATATTTT.

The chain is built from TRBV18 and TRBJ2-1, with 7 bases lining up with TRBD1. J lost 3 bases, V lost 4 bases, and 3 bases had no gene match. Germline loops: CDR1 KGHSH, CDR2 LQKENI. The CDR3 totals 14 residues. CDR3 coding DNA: TGTGCCAGCTCACGAGGGGGCCTCTACAATGAGCAGTTCTTC. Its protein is CASSRGGLYNEQFF.

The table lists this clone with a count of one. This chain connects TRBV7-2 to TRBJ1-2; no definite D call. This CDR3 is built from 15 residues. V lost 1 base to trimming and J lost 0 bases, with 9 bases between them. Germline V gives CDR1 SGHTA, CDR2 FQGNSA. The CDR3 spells CASSLVVGANYGYTF. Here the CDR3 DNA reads TGTGCCAGCAGCTTAGTGGTGGGCGCTAACTATGGCTACACCTTC.

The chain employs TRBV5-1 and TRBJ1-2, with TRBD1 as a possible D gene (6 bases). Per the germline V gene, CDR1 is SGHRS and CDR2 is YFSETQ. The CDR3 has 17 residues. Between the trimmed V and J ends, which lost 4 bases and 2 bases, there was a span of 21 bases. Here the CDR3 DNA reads TGCGCCAGCAGCAAAGAACCTAACGGACAGAGCAACTATGGCTACACCTTC. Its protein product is CASSKEPNGQSNYGYTF.

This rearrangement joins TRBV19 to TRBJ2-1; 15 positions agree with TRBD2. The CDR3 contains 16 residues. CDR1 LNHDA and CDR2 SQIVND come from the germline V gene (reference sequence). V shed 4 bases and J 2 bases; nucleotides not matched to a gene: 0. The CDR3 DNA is TGTGCCAGTAGTAGGACTAGCGGGGGGGCCTACAATGAGCAGTTCTTC. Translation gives CASSRTSGGAYNEQFF.

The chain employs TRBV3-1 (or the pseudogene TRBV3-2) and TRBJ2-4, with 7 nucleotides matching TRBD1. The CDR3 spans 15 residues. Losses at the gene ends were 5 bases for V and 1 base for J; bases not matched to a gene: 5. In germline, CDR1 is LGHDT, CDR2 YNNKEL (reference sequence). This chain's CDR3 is CASSSGQSAKNIQYF. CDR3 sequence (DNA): TGTGCCAGCAGCTCGGGACAGAGTGCCAAAAACATTCAGTACTTC.

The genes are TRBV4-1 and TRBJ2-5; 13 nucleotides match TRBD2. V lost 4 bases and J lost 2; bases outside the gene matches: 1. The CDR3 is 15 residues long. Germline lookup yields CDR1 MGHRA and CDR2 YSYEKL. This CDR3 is CASSPTSGGQETQYF. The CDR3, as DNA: TGCGCCAGCAGCCCGACTAGCGGGGGGCAAGAGACCCAGTACTTC.

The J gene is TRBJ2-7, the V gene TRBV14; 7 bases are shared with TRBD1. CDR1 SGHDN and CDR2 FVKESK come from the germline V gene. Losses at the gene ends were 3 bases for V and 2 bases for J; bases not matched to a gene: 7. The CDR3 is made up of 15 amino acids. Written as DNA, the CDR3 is TGTGCCAGCAGCCATACAGGGGTCGGAACCTACGAGCAGTACTTC. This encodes CASSHTGVGTYEQYF.

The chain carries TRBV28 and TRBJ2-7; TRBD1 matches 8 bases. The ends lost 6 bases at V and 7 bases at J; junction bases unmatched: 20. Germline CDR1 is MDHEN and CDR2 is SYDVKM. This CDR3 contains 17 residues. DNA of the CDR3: TGTGCCAGCAGCACTCCCCCTGGGGCGGCAGGGGGCGGTGAGCAGTACTTC. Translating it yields CASSTPPGAAGGGEQYF.

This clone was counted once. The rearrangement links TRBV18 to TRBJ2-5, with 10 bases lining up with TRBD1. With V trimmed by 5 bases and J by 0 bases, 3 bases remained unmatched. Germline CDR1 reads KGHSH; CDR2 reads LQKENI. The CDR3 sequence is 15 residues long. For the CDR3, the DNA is TGTGCCAGCTCATCAGACAGGGGGCACCAAGAGACCCAGTACTTC. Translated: CASSSDRGHQETQYF.

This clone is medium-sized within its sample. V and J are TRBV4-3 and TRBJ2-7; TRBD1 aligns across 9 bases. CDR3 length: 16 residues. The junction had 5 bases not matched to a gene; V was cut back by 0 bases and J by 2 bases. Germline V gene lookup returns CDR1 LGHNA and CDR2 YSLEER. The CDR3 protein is CASSQDVQGAPYEQYF. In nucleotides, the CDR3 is TGCGCCAGCAGCCAAGACGTACAGGGGGCCCCCTACGAGCAGTACTTC.

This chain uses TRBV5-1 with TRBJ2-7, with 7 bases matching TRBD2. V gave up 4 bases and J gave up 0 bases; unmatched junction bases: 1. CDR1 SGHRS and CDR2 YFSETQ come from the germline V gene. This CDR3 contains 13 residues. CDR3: CASSPGGSYEQYF. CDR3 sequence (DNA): TGCGCCAGCAGCCCGGGGGGCTCCTACGAGCAGTACTTC.

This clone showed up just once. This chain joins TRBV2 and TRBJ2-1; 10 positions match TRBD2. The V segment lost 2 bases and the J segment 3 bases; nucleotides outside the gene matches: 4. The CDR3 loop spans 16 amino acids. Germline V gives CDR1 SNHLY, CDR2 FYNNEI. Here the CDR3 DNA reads TGTGCCAGCAGTGAATGGACTAGCGGAGGCTACAATGAGCAGTTCTTC. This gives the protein CASSEWTSGGYNEQFF.

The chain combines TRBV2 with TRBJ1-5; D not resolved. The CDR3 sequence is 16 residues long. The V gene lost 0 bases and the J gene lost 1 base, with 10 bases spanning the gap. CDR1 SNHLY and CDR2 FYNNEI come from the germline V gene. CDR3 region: CASSEAGALSNQPQHF. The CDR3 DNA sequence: TGTGCCAGCAGTGAAGCGGGAGCGTTAAGCAATCAGCCCCAGCATTTT.

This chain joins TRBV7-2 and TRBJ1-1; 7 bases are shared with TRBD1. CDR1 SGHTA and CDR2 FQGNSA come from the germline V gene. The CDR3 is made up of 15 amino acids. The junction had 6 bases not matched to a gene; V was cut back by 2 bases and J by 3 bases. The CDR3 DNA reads TGTGCCAGCAGCTTATCAGACAGGGTCGACACTGAAGCTTTCTTT. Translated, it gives CASSLSDRVDTEAFF.

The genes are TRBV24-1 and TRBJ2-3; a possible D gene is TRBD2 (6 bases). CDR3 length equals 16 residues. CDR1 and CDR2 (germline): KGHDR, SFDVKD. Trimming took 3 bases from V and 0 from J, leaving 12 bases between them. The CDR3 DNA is TGTGCCACCAGTGATGGTTTAGCGGAAAGCACAGATACGCAGTATTTT. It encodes CATSDGLAESTDTQYF.

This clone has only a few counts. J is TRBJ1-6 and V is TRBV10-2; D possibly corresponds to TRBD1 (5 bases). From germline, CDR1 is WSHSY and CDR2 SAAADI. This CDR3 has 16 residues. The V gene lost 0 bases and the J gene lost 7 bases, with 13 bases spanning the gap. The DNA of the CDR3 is TGCGCCAGCAGTGAGTCGAAGGGACTGGGGAATTCACCCCTCCACTTT. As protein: CASSESKGLGNSPLHF.

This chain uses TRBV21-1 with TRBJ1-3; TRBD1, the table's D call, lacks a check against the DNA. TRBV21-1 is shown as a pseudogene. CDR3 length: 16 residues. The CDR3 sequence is CASSKGQSYSGNTIYF. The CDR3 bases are TGTGCCAGCAGCAAAGGTCAGTCGTACTCTGGAAACACCATATATTTT.

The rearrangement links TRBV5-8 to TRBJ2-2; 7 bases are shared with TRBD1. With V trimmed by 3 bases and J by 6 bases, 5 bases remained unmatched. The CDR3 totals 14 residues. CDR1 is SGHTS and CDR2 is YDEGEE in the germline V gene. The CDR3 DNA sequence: TGTGCCAGCAGCTCGACAGGGCTTTCCGGGGAGCTGTTTTTT. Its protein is CASSSTGLSGELFF. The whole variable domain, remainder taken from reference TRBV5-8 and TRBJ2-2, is EAGVTQSPTHLIKTRGQQATLRCSPISGHTSVYWYQQALGLGLQFLLWYDEGEERNRGNFPPRFSGRQFPNYSSELNVNALELEDSALYLCASSSTGLSGELFFGEGSRLTVL.

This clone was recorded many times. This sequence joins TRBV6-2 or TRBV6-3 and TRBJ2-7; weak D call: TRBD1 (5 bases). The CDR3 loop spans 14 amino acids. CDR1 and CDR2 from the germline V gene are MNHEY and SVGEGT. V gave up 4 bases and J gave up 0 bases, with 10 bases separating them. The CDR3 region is CASSLGQSSYEQYF. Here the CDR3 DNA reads TGTGCCAGCAGTTTGGGGCAGAGCTCCTACGAGCAGTACTTC.

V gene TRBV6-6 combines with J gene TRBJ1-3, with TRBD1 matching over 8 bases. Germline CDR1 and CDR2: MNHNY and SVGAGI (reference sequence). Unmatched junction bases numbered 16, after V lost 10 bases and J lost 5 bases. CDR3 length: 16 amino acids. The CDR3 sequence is CATRPPAGGYRNTIYF. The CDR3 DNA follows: TGTGCCACCCGACCCCCGGCAGGGGGCTATAGAAACACCATATATTTT.

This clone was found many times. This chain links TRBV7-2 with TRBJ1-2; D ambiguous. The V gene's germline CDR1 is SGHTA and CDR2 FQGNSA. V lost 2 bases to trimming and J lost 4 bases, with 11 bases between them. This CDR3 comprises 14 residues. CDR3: CASSLSPGGYGYTF. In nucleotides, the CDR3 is TGTGCCAGCAGCTTAAGTCCAGGAGGCTATGGCTACACCTTC.

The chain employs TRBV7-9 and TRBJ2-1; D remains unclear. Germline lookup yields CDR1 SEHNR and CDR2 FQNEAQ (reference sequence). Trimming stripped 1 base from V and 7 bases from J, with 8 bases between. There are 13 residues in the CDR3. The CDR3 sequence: CASSLGSGNEQFF. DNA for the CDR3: TGTGCCAGCAGCTTAGGTTCCGGGAATGAGCAGTTCTTC.

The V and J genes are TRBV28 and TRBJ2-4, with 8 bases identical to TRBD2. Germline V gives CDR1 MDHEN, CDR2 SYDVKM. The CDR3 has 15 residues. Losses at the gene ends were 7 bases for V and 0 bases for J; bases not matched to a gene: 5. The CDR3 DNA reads TGTGCCAGCACCCTCGGGGGGGTAGCCAAAAACATTCAGTACTTC. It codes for CASTLGGVAKNIQYF.